A selection of T cell receptor beta chains follows, all from one sample in a study of blood T cell repertoires in COVID-19. The table came from immunoSEQ multiplex PCR; TCRdb's copy has only in-frame clones and leaves some out. Among 150,000 to 200,000 clones listed, 75% to 80% were seen once. Sequencing was carried out using peripheral blood. These receptors all come from an elderly woman with acute or convalescent COVID-19. Each CDR3 is given with its conserved first and last residue. D genes are given only for firm matches.

>TRBJ1-3|NA|TRBV7-4
CASSSRRGYSGNTIYF
>TRBJ2-1|NA|TRBV5-4
CASSGGQQRYEQFF
>TRBJ2-7|NA|TRBV5-1
CASSLSQDYEQYF
>TRBJ1-1|NA|TRBV19
CASSIVGAVNTEAFF
>TRBJ2-1|NA|TRBV11-2
CASSLDLRGIDNEQFF
>TRBJ2-1|NA|TRBV18
CASSPLIYNEQFF
>TRBJ1-1|NA|TRBV7-9
CASSLLNTEAFF
>TRBJ2-2|TRBD1|TRBV3-1/TRBV3-2
CASSQAGQGKLYTGELFF
>TRBJ1-6|NA|TRBV2
CASSPRDIYNSPLHF
>TRBJ2-2|NA|TRBV7-2
CASSPRTGGTGELFF
>TRBJ2-1|TRBD1|TRBV10-2
CASSPDGAGGYNEQFF
>TRBJ2-1|TRBD2|TRBV5-1
CASSLGAGGRYNEQFF
>TRBJ2-7|TRBD2|TRBV5-1
CASSLVSRTGTSGGAYEQYF
>TRBJ2-1|TRBD2|TRBV5-1
CASSPLAGEMNEQFF
>TRBJ2-7|NA|TRBV5-4
CASSSHTDSPYEQYF
>TRBJ2-7|TRBD2|TRBV27
CASRKRGSGSFSYEQYF
>TRBJ1-1|NA|TRBV2
CASNRYTEAFF
>TRBJ2-7|TRBD1|TRBV11-2
CASSQDRGAYEQYF
>TRBJ1-2|NA|TRBV28
CASSFSENYGYTF
>TRBJ1-2|TRBD1|TRBV5-1
CASSWDSYGYTF
>TRBJ2-5|NA|TRBV11-3
CASSPGLANQETQYF
>TRBJ2-1|TRBD2|TRBV20-1
CSASGSRGTSGGALDEQFF
>TRBJ1-1|TRBD1|TRBV7-2
CASGTVTLNTEAFF
>TRBJ1-5|NA|TRBV6-1
CASSEGYLAGSNQPQHF
>TRBJ2-4|NA|TRBV27
CASSFSRGGDIQYF
>TRBJ2-7|NA|TRBV4-2
CASSTGFDYEQYF
>TRBJ1-1|NA|TRBV19
CASSMRGGTEAFF
>TRBJ2-7|NA|TRBV3-1/TRBV3-2
CASSQEGRGAYEQYF
>TRBJ2-1|TRBD1|TRBV6-5
CASSLGQGPYNEQFF
>TRBJ2-5|NA|TRBV7-8
CASSLGQQETQYF
>TRBJ1-2|NA|TRBV27
CASSLNGNGYTF
>TRBJ2-5|TRBD2|TRBV28
CASRLAGFGETQYF
>TRBJ1-2|TRBD1|TRBV2
CASSDQAGGWYGYTF
>TRBJ1-2|NA|TRBV3-1/TRBV3-2
CASSQDRWTIGGYTF
>TRBJ2-7|TRBD1|TRBV30
CAWSLGGASPYEQYF
>TRBJ1-2|NA|TRBV2
CASSPRDTNYGYTF
>TRBJ2-5|NA|TRBV30
CAWSGSAVETQYF
>TRBJ1-2|NA|TRBV6-5
CASSQVRGGDYGYTF
>TRBJ2-3|NA|TRBV30
CACYLQGLANTDTQYF
>TRBJ1-3|NA|TRBV5-1
CASSQGGTGGNTIYF
>TRBJ2-1|TRBD2|TRBV11-2
CASRTGGGFNEQFF
>TRBJ1-2|NA|TRBV5-6
CASSFDGGGYTF
>TRBJ2-2|TRBD1|TRBV10-2
CASSEFYRGDTGELFF
>TRBJ1-2|NA|TRBV19
CASSHPTTTVQLWRYTF
>TRBJ2-1|TRBD2|TRBV28
CASTGEGYNEQFF